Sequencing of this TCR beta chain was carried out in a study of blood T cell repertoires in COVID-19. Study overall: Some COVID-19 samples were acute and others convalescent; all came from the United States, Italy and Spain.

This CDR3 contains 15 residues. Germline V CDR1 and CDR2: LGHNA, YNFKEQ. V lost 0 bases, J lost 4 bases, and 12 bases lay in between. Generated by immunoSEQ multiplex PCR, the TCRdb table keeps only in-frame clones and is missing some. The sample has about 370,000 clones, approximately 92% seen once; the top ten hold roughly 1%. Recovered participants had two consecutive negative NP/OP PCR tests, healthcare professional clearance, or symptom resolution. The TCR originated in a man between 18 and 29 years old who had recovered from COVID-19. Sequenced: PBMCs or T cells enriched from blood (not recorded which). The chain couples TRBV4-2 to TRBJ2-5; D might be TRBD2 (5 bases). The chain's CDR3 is CASSQDLLGGETQYF. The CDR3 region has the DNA TGTGCCAGCAGCCAAGACCTATTAGGAGGAGAGACCCAGTACTTC.